Described below is a single TCR beta chain sequence and its context. The antigen is not known. This sample was included in a study of OX40 agonist ivuxolimab in advanced cancers. Findings and limits, study-wide: CD4+ and CD8+ blood T cells expanded clonally by week 6 at 0.1 to 3.0 mg/kg.

V was cut by 7 bases and J by 11 bases, with 21 bases left in between. This CDR3 region has 13 residues. Germline values: CDR1 GTSNPN, CDR2 SVGIG (reference sequence). Profiling relied on immunoSEQ multiplex PCR, and the TCRdb table lists in-frame clones only, not all of them. The sample lists tens of thousands of clones; 80% to 90% were seen once. Autoimmune disease history or systemic immunosuppression led to patients being barred. The TCR comes from an adult with an advanced solid tumor such as melanoma, head and neck, liver or kidney cancer. The sequences come from CD4+ or CD8+ T cells sorted from blood, collected in a trial of the OX40 agonist ivuxolimab. J is TRBJ1-5 and V is TRBV30; possible D gene TRBD1, 5 bases. In DNA, the CDR3 is TGTGCCTATACGAGGGTGGGGCGCGGGACCCAGCATTTT. Amino acids: CAYTRVGRGTQHF.